This T cell receptor beta chain was captured in a study of chemoradiotherapy in HPV16-positive cancers. TCRdb's copy holds only in-frame clones and misses some; the assay was immunoSEQ multiplex PCR. The sample carries 10,000 to 11,000 clones, about 82% recorded once. V shed 5 bases and J 4 bases; nucleotides not matched to a gene: 11. Germline V lookup: CDR1 SGHAT, CDR2 FQNNGV. The CDR3 loop spans 15 amino acids. Here the sequenced sample was blood, taken from a patient who underwent chemoradiotherapy. The chain joins TRBV11-2 to TRBJ2-7; 7 bases are shared with TRBD2. The clonotype comes from a human donor with HPV-associated anogenital cancer. The CDR3 loop is CASSRTGEGPYEQYF. The CDR3 nucleotides are TGTGCCAGCAGCCGAACGGGGGAGGGACCTTACGAGCAGTACTTC.